The 26 T cell receptor beta chains below all came from one sample that was sequenced in a study of identical twins. TCRdb re-derived calls from the 5' RACE reads in MiXCR, one entry per CDR3 protein. The profile shows more than 400,000 distinct CDR3 sequences, roughly 15% of them singletons. These data also featured in a second study, about yellow fever vaccine responses in identical twins.

The source material was CD4+ T cells sorted from blood. All receptors derive from a woman younger than 30 in good health.

This sequence joins TRBV29-1 and TRBJ1-1; 7 bases are shared with TRBD1. This CDR3 has 16 amino acids. The J segment lost 4 bases and the V segment lost 6 bases, leaving 17 bases of the junction unmatched. In germline, CDR1 is SQVTM, CDR2 ANQGSEA. In nucleotides, the CDR3 is TGCAGCGTCTTTCGGGACAGTACTATCCGCGGCACTGAAGCTTTCTTT. It codes for CSVFRDSTIRGTEAFF.

The chain combines TRBV12-3 or TRBV12-4 with TRBJ1-1; no clear D gene. With 7 bases removed from V and 3 bases from J, the gap between germline ends came to 6 bases. The CDR3 has 11 amino acids. CDR3 protein: CASTFYTEAFF. The CDR3 DNA is TGTGCCAGCACCTTCTACACTGAAGCTTTCTTT.

The chain links TRBV11-3 to TRBJ2-3; D possibly corresponds to TRBD1 (5 bases). Trimming removed 10 bases at V and 1 base at J, with 15 bases between. CDR1 and CDR2 from the germline V gene are SGHNT and YENEEA. This CDR3 contains 14 residues. In DNA form, the CDR3 reads TGTGCCACAGGGTTGGGCCCCCGCACAGATACGCAGTATTTT. This translates into CATGLGPRTDTQYF.

In its sample, this clonotype was seen many times. The chain combines TRBV12-3 or TRBV12-4 with TRBJ2-5; 13 nucleotides match TRBD2. The V gene end was trimmed by 5 bases and the J gene end by 6 bases; junction bases not matched to a gene: 6. This CDR3 spans 15 amino acids. CDR3: CASSLPGLAGKTQYF. The CDR3 coding sequence is TGTGCCAGCAGTCTACCGGGACTAGCGGGGAAGACCCAGTACTTC.

The chain carries TRBV10-2 and TRBJ2-1; 7 bases agree with TRBD2. Losses at the gene ends were 7 bases for V and 4 bases for J; bases not matched to a gene: 7. The CDR3 spans 14 residues. From germline, CDR1 is WSHSY and CDR2 SAAADI. This chain's CDR3 is CASMGGKGYNEQFF. CDR3 in DNA: TGCGCCAGCATGGGGGGGAAGGGATACAATGAGCAGTTCTTC.

V and J are TRBV11-3 and TRBJ2-4, with 13 nucleotides matching TRBD2. The V and J ends lost 3 bases and 12 bases, in that order; junction bases with no gene match: 5. The CDR3 consists of 14 residues. Germline-derived CDR1 and CDR2 are SGHNT and YENEEA. The CDR3 loop reads CASSLELAGGNQYF. The CDR3, as DNA: TGTGCCAGCAGCTTGGAACTAGCGGGAGGGAATCAGTACTTC.

CDR3 nucleotides: TGCGCCAGCAGCTCCGGACTAGCGGGAGCGGTGAATGAGCAGTTCTTC. The encoded protein is CASSSGLAGAVNEQFF. V is TRBV5-1 and J is TRBJ2-1, with 13 nucleotides matching TRBD2. The CDR3 consists of 16 residues. Looked up from germline, CDR1 is SGHRS and CDR2 is YFSETQ. Germline trimming cut 3 bases from V and 7 bases from J; bases unmatched to any gene: 7. The variable domain in full, completed from reference TRBV5-1 and TRBJ2-1, reads KAGVTQTPRYLIKTRGQQVTLSCSPISGHRSVSWYQQTPGQGLQFLFEYFSETQRNKGNFPGRFSGRQFSNSRSEMNVSTLELGDSALYLCASSSGLAGAVNEQFFGPGTRLTVL.

The chain combines TRBV24-1 with TRBJ2-1; D might be TRBD1 (6 bases). Looked up from germline, CDR1 is KGHDR and CDR2 is SFDVKD. Trimming left V 8 bases short and J 4 bases short, with 11 bases between. The CDR3 is 13 residues long. The CDR3 spells CATKDSAYNEQFF. The CDR3 DNA sequence: TGTGCCACCAAGGACAGCGCGTACAATGAGCAGTTCTTC.

This clonotype has at least ten counts. This chain uses TRBV29-1 with TRBJ2-1; 12 positions agree with TRBD2. Per the germline V gene, CDR1 is SQVTM and CDR2 is ANQGSEA. There are 15 residues in the CDR3. V trimming: 4 bases; J trimming: 5 bases; junction bases outside the gene matches: 6. DNA of the CDR3: TGCAGCGTTGCAAAACTAGCGGGGGGAAACAATGAGCAGTTCTTC. As protein: CSVAKLAGGNNEQFF.

The gene calls are TRBV12-3 or TRBV12-4 and TRBJ2-1; D may be TRBD2 (7 bases). This CDR3 has 18 residues. Trimming stripped 10 bases from V and 1 base from J, with 26 bases between. CDR3: CAICPHRSGGPSYNEQFF. Written as DNA, the CDR3 is TGTGCCATCTGCCCGCACAGGTCGGGGGGCCCTTCCTACAATGAGCAGTTCTTC.

About this clonotype: This may come from a read error, since a much larger clone is one base off. The chain joins TRBV7-7 to TRBJ2-5; 8 nucleotides align to TRBD2. Looked up from germline, CDR1 is SSHAT and CDR2 is FNYEAQ (reference sequence). The CDR3 extends over 14 amino acids. Trimming removed 5 bases from V and 1 base from J; junction bases left unmatched: 3. CDR3 in amino acids: CASSPAGVQETQYF. DNA of the CDR3: TGTGCCAGCAGCCCAGCGGGGGTCCAAGAGACCCAGTACTTC.

This clonotype was counted only a few times. J is TRBJ2-1 and V is TRBV12-3 or TRBV12-4; D is ambiguous. This CDR3 has 14 amino acids. Trimming pared 2 bases from V and 9 bases from J, leaving 14 bases between. The CDR3 is CASSLIGIWGEQFF. The CDR3 DNA is TGTGCCAGCAGTTTAATAGGGATTTGGGGTGAGCAGTTCTTC.

This clonotype was picked up a small number of times. The V gene is TRBV6-1, the J gene TRBJ1-6; tentatively, D is TRBD1 (5 bases). Trimming shortened V by 9 bases and J by 4 bases, and 10 bases separated the two germline ends. CDR1 is MNHNS and CDR2 is SASEGT in the germline V gene. CDR3 size: 13 residues. CDR3 DNA: TGTGCCAGTTCGGGGCAGTATAATTCACCCCTCCACTTT. Its protein product is CASSGQYNSPLHF.

The genes are TRBV28 and TRBJ1-5; 9 bases are a match to TRBD1. V was pared by 6 bases and J by 2 bases, with 5 bases of the junction left unmatched. This CDR3 has 15 amino acids. Per the germline V gene, CDR1 is MDHEN and CDR2 is SYDVKM. CDR3 loop: CASRTTGGGNQPQHF. The CDR3 DNA reads TGTGCCAGCAGAACGACAGGGGGAGGCAATCAGCCCCAGCATTTT. Complete variable domain (other parts from reference TRBV28 and TRBJ1-5): DVKVTQSSRYLVKRTGEKVFLECVQDMDHENMFWYRQDPGLGLRLIYFSYDVKMKEKGDIPEGYSVSREKKERFSLILESASTNQTSMYLCASRTTGGGNQPQHFGDGTRLSIL.

This clonotype was counted between two and nine times. The chain couples TRBV3-1 to TRBJ1-4, with TRBD1 matching over 7 bases. Trimming took 4 bases from V and 5 from J; bases not matched to a gene: 4. Germline assignment: CDR1 LGHDT and CDR2 YNNKEL (reference sequence). This CDR3 has 14 amino acids. The CDR3 sequence is CASSPGQKNEKLFF. CDR3 in DNA: TGTGCCAGCAGCCCGGGACAGAAAAATGAAAAACTGTTTTTT.

In this sample, this clonotype turned up a few times. The chain uses TRBV12-3 or TRBV12-4 and TRBJ1-3, with D unclear. The CDR3 loop spans 13 amino acids. V was trimmed by 7 bases and J by 13 bases, leaving 20 bases between them. This CDR3 reads CASNPPQPGRIYF. In DNA, the CDR3 is TGTGCCAGCAATCCCCCCCAACCTGGGCGTATATATTTT.

The rearrangement links TRBV24-1 to TRBJ2-7; the match to TRBD2 covers 8 bases. This CDR3 has 17 residues. V gave up 6 bases and J gave up 5 bases; unmatched junction bases: 17. Germline V gene lookup returns CDR1 KGHDR and CDR2 SFDVKD. CDR3 in DNA: TGTGCCACCAGTCGTAATCAGCGGGAGTGTCGGAGGCACGAGCAGTACTTC. Amino acid sequence: CATSRNQRECRRHEQYF.

This clonotype was observed a few times. The chain combines TRBV5-1 with TRBJ2-7, with 10 positions matching TRBD1. V gave up 3 bases and J gave up 4 bases; unmatched junction bases: 7. The CDR3 is 15 residues long. CDR1 and CDR2 (germline): SGHRS, YFSETQ. In DNA, the CDR3 is TGCGCCAGCAGCTATACCGGGACAGGGGTTTACGAGCAGTACTTC. Residues: CASSYTGTGVYEQYF.

V gene TRBV12-3 or TRBV12-4 combines with J gene TRBJ2-2; TRBD1 matches 12 bases. V shed 5 bases, J shed 4 bases, and the junction held 5 bases outside the gene matches. The CDR3 consists of 16 residues. Here the CDR3 DNA reads TGTGCCAGCAGTACCAGGGACAGGGGGCCCACCGGGGAGCTGTTTTTT. Translating gives CASSTRDRGPTGELFF.

The chain links TRBV11-3 to TRBJ2-2; perhaps TRBD2 as D (5 bases). Trimming pared 7 bases from V and 0 bases from J, leaving 15 bases between. The germline V gene encodes CDR1 SGHNT and CDR2 YENEEA. There are 16 residues in the CDR3. CDR3: CASTPGLYANTGELFF. CDR3 nucleotide sequence: TGTGCCAGCACCCCCGGACTTTACGCGAACACCGGGGAGCTGTTTTTT.

The V gene is TRBV28, the J gene TRBJ2-1; 14 bases map to TRBD2. The CDR3 is 15 amino acids. Germline trimming cut 5 bases from V and 7 bases from J; bases unmatched to any gene: 4. Looked up from germline, CDR1 is MDHEN and CDR2 is SYDVKM. In nucleotides, the CDR3 is TGTGCCAGCAGTCGAAGGACTAGCGGGAGGAATGAGCAGTTCTTC. It yields the protein CASSRRTSGRNEQFF.

This clonotype was detected only a few times. The rearrangement uses TRBV7-2 and TRBJ2-3; possible D gene TRBD1, 5 bases. This CDR3 has 17 residues. Trimming took 5 bases from V and 2 from J, leaving 20 bases between them. Germline V gene sequence: CDR1 SGHTA, CDR2 FQGNSA. The CDR3 coding sequence is TGTGCCAGCAGCGTCCTGGGCCGGACATTCAACACAGATACGCAGTATTTT. Amino acids: CASSVLGRTFNTDTQYF.

The gene calls are TRBV6-1 and TRBJ2-2, with 9 bases that match TRBD1. The CDR3 loop spans 13 amino acids. Per the germline V gene, CDR1 is MNHNS and CDR2 is SASEGT. V was pared by 3 bases and J by 9 bases, with 2 bases of the junction left unmatched. Here the CDR3 reads CASSDTGGRELFF. CDR3 nucleotide sequence: TGTGCCAGCAGTGATACAGGGGGCCGGGAGCTGTTTTTT.

This clonotype was detected ten times or more. The chain carries TRBV10-3 and TRBJ2-3; D is uncertain. The germline CDR1 and CDR2 sequences are ENHRY and SYGVKD. The ends were cut back, 4 bases at V and 1 base at J, with 9 bases in the middle. The CDR3 is 14 amino acids. The CDR3 region is CAISGGEGTDTQYF. CDR3 bases: TGTGCCATCAGTGGGGGTGAAGGCACAGATACGCAGTATTTT.

The sample holds a few counts of this clonotype. The chain carries TRBV11-2 and TRBJ2-2; no clear D gene. Deletions cut 6 bases from V and 4 bases from J, with 15 bases between. CDR3 length: 15 amino acids. CDR1 is SGHAT, CDR2 FQNNGV, per germline. The CDR3 is CASRQMRLATGELFF. For the CDR3, the DNA is TGTGCCAGCAGACAAATGCGGTTAGCCACCGGGGAGCTGTTTTTT.

The chain has TRBV6-1 and TRBJ2-5; a weak D match, TRBD1 (6 bases). This CDR3 comprises 14 residues. Between the trimmed V and J ends, which lost 6 bases and 3 bases, there was a span of 14 bases. Germline CDR1 and CDR2: MNHNS and SASEGT. In nucleotides, the CDR3 is TGTGCCAGCAGACGACAGGAGTTTAAAGAGACCCAGTACTTC. Its protein is CASRRQEFKETQYF.